This entry lists 13 T cell receptor beta chains sequenced from one sample in a study of cytomegalovirus exposure and HLA in healthy donors. 60 Vbeta and 13 Jbeta primers were used in PCR. Method: immunoSEQ multiplex PCR; TCRdb's copy keeps in-frame clones and lacks some. The table shows about 110,000 clones, with 76% occurring only once. Material: PBMCs. The source is a woman aged 45-60 years in good health and CMV-seropositive.

On this clone itself: The junction departs from germline at one end; a sequencing error may be responsible. The genes are TRBV5-4 and TRBJ2-7, with D perhaps TRBD1 (6 bases). CDR3 length: 14 amino acids. Germline V CDR1 and CDR2: SGHNT, YYREEE (reference sequence). CDR3 nucleotide sequence: TGTGCCAACAGCTTCAGGACAGCTCCCTACGAGCAGTACTTC. Its translation is CANSFRTAPYEQYF.

This clone was recorded once. Other DNA sequences in the same sample also yield this CDR3. V is TRBV4-3 and J is TRBJ2-3; tentative D call: TRBD2 (5 bases). With 0 bases removed from V and 3 bases from J, the gap between germline ends came to 13 bases. The CDR3 contains 16 residues. CDR1 and CDR2 (germline): LGHNA, YSLEER. CDR3 bases: TGCGCCAGCAGCCAAGAAGCGGTGCAGCGAACAGATACGCAGTATTTT. Residues: CASSQEAVQRTDTQYF.

The rearrangement joins TRBV5-3 to TRBJ2-1; D is possibly TRBD2 (7 bases). TRBV5-3 is an ORF; its function is uncertain. Trimming took off 4 bases at V and 7 bases at J, with 24 bases between the two ends. The CDR3 contains 17 residues. The CDR3 DNA reads TGTGCCAGAAGCCTCGGGGGGCTGGCGGGAGTGGGGAATGAGCAGTTCTTC. Translated, it gives CARSLGGLAGVGNEQFF.

This clone came up a few times. The J gene is TRBJ2-7, the V gene TRBV4-3; 8 bases line up with TRBD1. Germline V lookup: CDR1 LGHNA, CDR2 YSLEER. With V trimmed by 4 bases and J by 5 bases, 13 bases remained unmatched. This CDR3 contains 16 residues. The CDR3 nucleotides are TGCGCCAGCAGCCTCACCCGGACCAGGGGGCAAAACGAGCAGTACTTC. Its protein product is CASSLTRTRGQNEQYF.

A few counts support this clone. The gene calls are TRBV6-5 and TRBJ2-7; 9 bases match TRBD2. The CDR3 has 14 amino acids. After removal of 8 bases from V and 5 bases from J, the junction contained 10 bases not matched to a gene. Germline CDR1 and CDR2: MNHEY and SVGAGI. CDR3 amino acids: CASWGLAGHHEQYF. The DNA for the CDR3 is TGTGCCAGCTGGGGACTAGCCGGCCACCACGAGCAGTACTTC.

The chain has TRBV19 and TRBJ2-7; 8 bases match TRBD1. Germline loops: CDR1 LNHDA, CDR2 SQIVND (reference sequence). The trim removed 3 bases at V and 5 bases at J, leaving 6 bases unmatched. The CDR3 has 14 amino acids. The CDR3 region has the DNA TGTGCCAGTAGTATTTCGGACAGGGTAAACGAGCAGTACTTC. This sequence encodes CASSISDRVNEQYF. The whole variable domain, filled in from reference TRBV19 and TRBJ2-7, reads DGGITQSPKYLFRKEGQNVTLSCEQNLNHDAMYWYRQDPGQGLRLIYYSQIVNDFQKGDIAEGYSVSREKKESFPLTVTSAQKNPTAFYLCASSISDRVNEQYFGPGTRLTVT.

The genes are TRBV7-9 and TRBJ1-4; D perhaps matches TRBD1 (6 bases). The germline V gene encodes CDR1 SEHNR and CDR2 FQNEAQ (reference sequence). V was pared by 5 bases and J by 7 bases, with 17 bases between. This CDR3 spans 15 amino acids. The chain's CDR3 is CASSPLSGAREKLFF. The CDR3 nucleotides are TGTGCCAGCAGCCCCTTGTCAGGGGCTCGTGAAAAACTGTTTTTT.

The genes are TRBV18 and TRBJ2-2, with 7 bases fitting TRBD2. The CDR3 runs 15 residues. Germline V lookup: CDR1 KGHSH, CDR2 LQKENI. After removal of 3 bases from V and 0 bases from J, the junction contained 1 base not matched to a gene. The CDR3 sequence: CASSPGRANTGELFF. The CDR3 nucleotides read TGTGCCAGCTCACCGGGGAGGGCGAACACCGGGGAGCTGTTTTTT.

The genes are TRBV7-9 and TRBJ1-3; weak D call: TRBD1 (5 bases). Between the trimmed V and J ends, which lost 5 bases and 11 bases, there was a span of 13 bases. The germline gives CDR1 SEHNR, CDR2 FQNEAQ (reference sequence). CDR3 length equals 12 residues. CDR3 region: CASSPTVSSIYF. DNA of the CDR3: TGTGCCAGCAGCCCGACAGTTTCTTCCATATATTTT.

This clone has a handful of counts. V and J are TRBV6-1 and TRBJ2-7; D is perhaps TRBD1 (5 bases). Germline CDR1 and CDR2: MNHNS and SASEGT. The CDR3 spans 13 residues. Trimming removed 3 bases from V and 2 bases from J, with 8 bases in between. The CDR3 loop is CASSDWTTYEQYF. The CDR3 DNA sequence: TGTGCCAGCAGTGACTGGACAACCTACGAGCAGTACTTC.

This clone was seen a handful of times. This chain joins TRBV7-2 and TRBJ2-2; TRBD1 matches at 9 bases. CDR3 length: 16 amino acids. Germline assignment: CDR1 SGHTA and CDR2 FQGNSA. V lost 6 bases and J lost 7; bases outside the gene matches: 12. In nucleotides, the CDR3 is TGTGCCAGCAGTCCTCGGACAGGGGAGAGGATCGGGGAGCTGTTTTTT. Translating gives CASSPRTGERIGELFF.

The gene calls are TRBV23-1 and TRBJ2-3; D may be TRBD2 (7 bases). TRBV23-1 is an ORF, and what it does is uncertain. V was trimmed by 0 bases and J by 1 base, leaving 26 bases between them. The CDR3 consists of 21 residues. Written as DNA, the CDR3 is TGCGCCAGCAGTCAATCGAGCAGGGGACGGGACTATTGTAAGGGCACAGATACGCAGTATTTT. Translation gives CASSQSSRGRDYCKGTDTQYF.

J is TRBJ1-1 and V is TRBV5-6, with 7 bases matching TRBD1. J was trimmed by 4 bases and V by 5 bases; bases with no gene match: 8. The germline gives CDR1 SGHDT, CDR2 YYEEEE. The CDR3 is 14 amino acids. The CDR3 bases are TGTGCCAGCAGAGACGAGACAGGGACCACTGAAGCTTTCTTT. It yields the protein CASRDETGTTEAFF. Based on the CDR3 plus reference TRBV5-6 and TRBJ1-1, the full variable domain is DAGVTQSPTHLIKTRGQQVTLRCSPKSGHDTVSWYQQALGQGPQFIFQYYEEEERQRGNFPDRFSGHQFPNYSSELNVNALLLGDSALYLCASRDETGTTEAFFGQGTRLTVV.